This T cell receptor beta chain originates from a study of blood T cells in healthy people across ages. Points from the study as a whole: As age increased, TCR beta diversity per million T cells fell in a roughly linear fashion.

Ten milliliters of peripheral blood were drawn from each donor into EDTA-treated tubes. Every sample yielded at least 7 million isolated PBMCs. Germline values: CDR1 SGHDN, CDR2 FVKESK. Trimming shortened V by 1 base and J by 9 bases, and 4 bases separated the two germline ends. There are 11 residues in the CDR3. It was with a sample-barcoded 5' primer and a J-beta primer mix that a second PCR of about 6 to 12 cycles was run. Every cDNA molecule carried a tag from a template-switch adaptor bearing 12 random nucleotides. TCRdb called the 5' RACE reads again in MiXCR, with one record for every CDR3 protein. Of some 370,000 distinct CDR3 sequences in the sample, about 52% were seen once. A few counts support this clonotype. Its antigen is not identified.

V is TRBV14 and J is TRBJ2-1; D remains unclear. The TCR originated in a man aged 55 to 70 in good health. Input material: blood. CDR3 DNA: TGTGCCAGCAGCCAAGTCGGTGAGCAGTTCTTC. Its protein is CASSQVGEQFF.